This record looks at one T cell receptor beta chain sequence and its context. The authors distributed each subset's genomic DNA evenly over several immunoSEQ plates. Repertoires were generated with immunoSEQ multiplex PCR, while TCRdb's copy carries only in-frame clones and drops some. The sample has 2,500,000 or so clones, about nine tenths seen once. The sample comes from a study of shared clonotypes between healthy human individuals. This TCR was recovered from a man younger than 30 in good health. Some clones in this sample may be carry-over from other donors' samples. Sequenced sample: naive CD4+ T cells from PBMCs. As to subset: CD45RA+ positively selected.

CDR3 in amino acids: CASSPRQGANYGYTF. The CDR3 DNA is TGTGCCAGCAGCCCCCGACAGGGGGCCAACTATGGCTACACCTTC. The rearrangement joins TRBV4-2 to TRBJ1-2; the match to TRBD1 covers 10 bases. Germline CDR1 reads LGHNA; CDR2 reads YNFKEQ. Losses at the gene ends were 4 bases for V and 2 bases for J; bases not matched to a gene: 4. CDR3 size: 15 residues.